Listed below are T cell receptor beta chains from one sample, sequenced in a study of radiotherapy plus CTLA-4 blockade in lung cancer. Assay used: immunoSEQ multiplex PCR; TCRdb lists only in-frame clones, some missing. This table has 55,000 or so clones, approximately 80% appearing once. This specimen consisted of peripheral blood, obtained from a patient treated with radiotherapy plus ipilimumab. All receptors derive from a human donor with non-small cell lung cancer whose response to radiotherapy plus ipilimumab could not be evaluated. Each CDR3 is given with its conserved first and last residue. A D gene is named only where the DNA matches it firmly. Size is omitted from some rows. Given values are once, few, many or a class for expanded clones.

CASSEAHSGPGNTIYF | TGTGCCAGCAGTGAAGCACATTCAGGGCCTGGAAACACCATATATTTT | NA | TRBJ1-3 | NA | TRBV6-1
CASSWRTSGMGRDTQYF | TGTGCCAGCAGCTGGCGGACTAGCGGGATGGGGAGGGATACGCAGTATTTT | TRBD2 | TRBJ2-3 | NA | TRBV5-6
CASSLGLAGAFSGANVLTF | TGTGCCAGCAGCCTGGGACTAGCGGGGGCCTTCTCTGGGGCCAACGTCCTGACTTTC | TRBD2 | TRBJ2-6 | few | TRBV9
CASSPLDRDTEAFF | TGTGCCAGCAGCCCACTAGACAGGGACACTGAAGCTTTCTTT | TRBD1 | TRBJ1-1 | once | TRBV28
CASSLGDRGQVSPLHF | TGTGCCAGCAGCTTAGGGGACAGGGGGCAGGTATCACCCCTCCACTTT | TRBD1 | TRBJ1-6 | NA | TRBV7-2
CASSSRGTDTQYF | TGTGCCAGCAGCTCTCGGGGCACAGATACGCAGTATTTT | NA | TRBJ2-3 | NA | TRBV7-2
CASSLAGMRYTEAFF | TGCGCCAGCAGCTTGGCAGGGATGCGGTACACTGAAGCTTTCTTT | NA | TRBJ1-1 | few | TRBV5-1
CASTDITGGSVLHF | TGTGCCAGCACCGATATAACGGGAGGTTCAGTCCTCCACTTT | NA | TRBJ1-6 | NA | TRBV2
CASRGLAADTQYF | TGTGCCAGCAGAGGACTAGCGGCAGATACGCAGTATTTT | TRBD2 | TRBJ2-3 | NA | TRBV6-5
CASRSQVDSYEQYF | TGTGCCAGCAGGTCCCAGGTAGACTCCTACGAGCAGTACTTC | NA | TRBJ2-7 | once | TRBV7-2
CASSHGGSEAFF | TGTGCCAGCAGCCACGGGGGTTCTGAAGCTTTCTTT | NA | TRBJ1-1 | NA | TRBV9
CASSSGQNSNQPQHF | TGTGCCAGCAGTTCGGGACAGAATAGCAATCAGCCCCAGCATTTT | TRBD1 | TRBJ1-5 | once | TRBV28
CASSDYRGPAYSNQPQHF | TGTGCCAGCAGTGACTACAGGGGGCCCGCGTATAGCAATCAGCCCCAGCATTTT | TRBD1 | TRBJ1-5 | NA | TRBV6-4
CASSLANRGHYEQYF | TGTGCCAGCAGCTTAGCGAACAGGGGACACTACGAGCAGTACTTC | TRBD1 | TRBJ2-7 | NA | TRBV7-2
CASSLKQGTYNEKLFF | TGTGCCAGCAGCTTGAAACAGGGGACCTATAATGAAAAACTGTTTTTT | TRBD1 | TRBJ1-4 | NA | TRBV9
CASSGASGYQETQYF | TGTGCCAGCTCAGGGGCTAGCGGATACCAAGAGACCCAGTACTTC | TRBD2 | TRBJ2-5 | NA | TRBV18
CASSRRGTEAFF | TGTGCCAGCAGCCGGAGGGGCACTGAAGCTTTCTTT | NA | TRBJ1-1 | NA | TRBV14
CASKGVAKQETQYF | TGTGCCAGCAAGGGGGTGGCGAAACAAGAGACCCAGTACTTC | NA | TRBJ2-5 | NA | TRBV28
CASSLGEGRETQYF | TGTGCCAGCAGCTTAGGGGAGGGCCGGGAGACCCAGTACTTC | TRBD2 | TRBJ2-5 | NA | TRBV7-9
CASSIVEGHYGYTF | TGTGCCAGTAGTATAGTGGAGGGACACTATGGCTACACCTTC | NA | TRBJ1-2 | NA | TRBV19
CASSQRTGQSNYGYTF | TGTGCCAGCAGTCAGCGGACAGGCCAGTCCAACTATGGCTACACCTTC | TRBD1 | TRBJ1-2 | medium-sized | TRBV6-6
CASSLSRDRVDQPQHF | TGTGCCAGCAGTTTATCAAGGGACAGGGTGGATCAGCCCCAGCATTTT | TRBD1 | TRBJ1-5 | NA | TRBV27
CASSLAGGAGYNEQFF | TGCGCCAGCAGCTTGGCCGGGGGGGCTGGGTACAATGAGCAGTTCTTC | TRBD2 | TRBJ2-1 | NA | TRBV5-1
CASSGYSRGLAGNTGELFF | TGTGCCAGCAGCGGCTACTCCAGGGGACTAGCGGGAAACACCGGGGAGCTGTTTTTT | TRBD2 | TRBJ2-2 | NA | TRBV5-6
CASSQGGATNEKLFF | TGCGCCAGCAGCCAAGGAGGAGCAACTAATGAAAAACTGTTTTTT | NA | TRBJ1-4 | NA | TRBV4-3
CASGLAGGLGTGELFF | TGTGCCAGCGGACTAGCGGGGGGGCTCGGCACCGGGGAGCTGTTTTTT | TRBD2 | TRBJ2-2 | NA | TRBV7-2
CASSGRTGGGEKLFF | TGCGCCAGCAGCGGGAGGACAGGGGGCGGTGAAAAACTGTTTTTT | TRBD1 | TRBJ1-4 | NA | TRBV5-1
CASSPGSGNTIYF | TGTGCCAGCAGTCCAGGCTCTGGAAACACCATATATTTT | NA | TRBJ1-3 | NA | TRBV7-9
CASSYSAGLYEQYF | TGTGCCAGCAGTTACTCGGCAGGACTCTACGAGCAGTACTTC | NA | TRBJ2-7 | NA | TRBV6-5
CASSLGLESDDTQYF | TGTGCCAGCAGCTTGGGCCTAGAAAGTGACGATACGCAGTATTTT | NA | TRBJ2-3 | NA | TRBV5-7
CASSPGRGQEQFF | TGTGCCAGCTCACCAGGCAGGGGGCAGGAGCAGTTCTTC | TRBD1 | TRBJ2-1 | NA | TRBV18
CASSVGLAGGNTGELFF | TGTGCCAGCAGCGTAGGGCTAGCGGGGGGAAACACCGGGGAGCTGTTTTTT | TRBD2 | TRBJ2-2 | NA | TRBV9
CASRTGLSGRPGEQYF | TGTGCCAGCAGGACAGGGCTGTCCGGTAGGCCGGGGGAGCAGTACTTC | TRBD1 | TRBJ2-7 | many | TRBV6-6
CASSYGLRGGYNEQFF | TGTGCCAGCAGTTACGGTTTGAGGGGAGGGTACAACGAGCAGTTCTTC | TRBD2 | TRBJ2-1 | NA | TRBV6-5
CASSLLLSGNTIYF | TGTGCCAGCAGCCTTTTACTCTCTGGAAACACCATATATTTT | NA | TRBJ1-3 | NA | TRBV5-6
CASTPLGAVYGYTF | TGTGCCAGCACCCCGCTGGGGGCGGTCTATGGCTACACCTTC | NA | TRBJ1-2 | NA | TRBV28
CAWSVMGKQPQHF | TGTGCCTGGAGTGTAATGGGCAAGCAGCCCCAGCATTTT | NA | TRBJ1-5 | once | TRBV30
CASSSRDRAGAFF | TGTGCCAGTAGTTCCCGGGACAGGGCGGGTGCTTTCTTT | TRBD1 | TRBJ1-1 | NA | TRBV19
CASSPRGAGELNEQFF | TGCGCCAGCAGCCCGAGGGGGGCGGGAGAGCTCAATGAGCAGTTCTTC | NA | TRBJ2-1 | NA | TRBV4-1
CASSQPGLAGEEQYF | TGTGCCAGCAGTCAACCGGGACTAGCGGGAGAAGAGCAGTACTTC | TRBD2 | TRBJ2-7 | NA | TRBV2
CASRETGSYEQYF | TGTGCCAGTAGGGAGACAGGGTCCTACGAGCAGTACTTC | TRBD1 | TRBJ2-7 | NA | TRBV19
CASSWGDRGTYGYTF | TGCGCCAGCAGCTGGGGGGACAGGGGGACATATGGCTACACCTTC | TRBD1 | TRBJ1-2 | few | TRBV5-1
CASSLMGTGVYNEQFF | TGTGCCAGCAGTTTGATGGGGACAGGGGTCTACAATGAGCAGTTCTTC | TRBD1 | TRBJ2-1 | NA | TRBV27
CASVGLQGPSYEQYF | TGTGCCAGCGTCGGGCTACAGGGCCCCTCCTACGAGCAGTACTTC | NA | TRBJ2-7 | NA | TRBV7-9
CASSEPTGTGNEKLFF | TGTGCCAGCAGTGAACCGACCGGGACAGGGAATGAAAAACTGTTTTTT | TRBD1 | TRBJ1-4 | NA | TRBV25-1
CASSRPGTGENIQYF | TGTGCCAGCAGTCGCCCCGGGACAGGGGAAAACATTCAGTACTTC | TRBD1 | TRBJ2-4 | NA | TRBV7-2